The present T cell receptor (beta chain) was sequenced within a study of shared clonotypes between healthy human individuals. Study outcomes and limitations: A few donors had roughly 5% of their naive CD4 clonotypes in common. Investigators collected only blood, and repertoires in tissues likely differ. Relative to their counterparts shared across all four donors, non-shared clonotypes exhibited diminished generation probabilities.

Repertoires were generated with immunoSEQ multiplex PCR, while TCRdb's copy carries only in-frame clones and drops some. Counted here are about 1.1 million clones, roughly 74% occurring once; the ten biggest clones make up 0.52%. To note about this clone: What it binds is not known.

Division of CD4+ cells produced a CD45RA+ naive subset and a CD45RA-negative memory subset. This CDR3 is 14 amino acids long. Looked up from germline, CDR1 is KGHSH and CDR2 is LQKENI. V dropped 2 bases and J dropped 8 bases, with 15 bases sitting between them. V gene TRBV18 combines with J gene TRBJ1-2; D unclear. The material sequenced was memory CD4+ T cells from PBMCs. Subset described: CD45RA-negative fraction. The sequence was obtained from a man aged 18 to 29 in good health. Some clones in this sample may be carry-over from other donors' samples. The CDR3 DNA follows: TGTGCCAGCTCACCAAGTCCGGGTGTGAGCGGCTACACCTTC. It codes for CASSPSPGVSGYTF.